The 18 T cell receptor beta chains listed next were all sequenced from one sample in a study of blood T cell repertoires in COVID-19. The repertoire was sequenced with immunoSEQ multiplex PCR; TCRdb's copy has only in-frame clones and lacks some. The sample includes roughly 250,000 clones, approximately 90% of them seen just once. The sample consisted of PBMCs or T cells enriched from blood (not recorded which). These TCRs come from a woman aged 25 to 39 with acute COVID-19.

The chain recombines TRBV7-9 with TRBJ2-3; TRBD1 matches at 10 bases. Germline CDR1 reads SEHNR; CDR2 reads FQNEAQ (reference sequence). CDR3 length equals 16 residues. V shed 5 bases and J 9 bases; nucleotides not matched to a gene: 14. DNA of the CDR3: TGTGCCAGCAGCCCGACAGGGGGCGCCTCGTGGGACACGCAGTATTTT. Translating gives CASSPTGGASWDTQYF.

The CDR3 loop is CASSSYLAGGPSNEQFF. In nucleotides, the CDR3 is TGTGCCAGCAGCTCCTATCTAGCGGGGGGGCCGAGCAATGAGCAGTTCTTC. The chain combines TRBV9 with TRBJ2-1; 12 bases align to TRBD2. The CDR3 totals 17 residues. Germline trimming cut 4 bases from V and 6 bases from J; bases unmatched to any gene: 11. Germline V lookup: CDR1 SGDLS, CDR2 YYNGEE.

The chain couples TRBV10-3 to TRBJ2-7, with TRBD1 as a possible D gene (6 bases). This CDR3 region has 13 residues. Trimming removed 2 bases at V and 3 bases at J, with 8 bases between. The germline V gene has CDR1 ENHRY and CDR2 SYGVKD. The DNA of the CDR3 is TGTGCCATCAGTGAGAGGGGGTTCTACGAGCAGTACTTC. Translating gives CAISERGFYEQYF.

The V call is TRBV5-4, the J call TRBJ1-1; D is ambiguous. With 7 bases removed from V and 0 bases from J, the gap between germline ends came to 19 bases. The CDR3 has 16 residues. CDR1 and CDR2 (germline): SGHNT, YYREEE (reference sequence). The CDR3 bases are TGTGCCAGCCAGCTACACCCGGGAGGGATGAACACTGAAGCTTTCTTT. It encodes CASQLHPGGMNTEAFF. The full variable domain, completed using reference TRBV5-4 and TRBJ1-1, is ETGVTQSPTHLIKTRGQQVTLRCSSQSGHNTVSWYQQALGQGPQFIFQYYREEENGRGNFPPRFSGLQFPNYSSELNVNALELDDSALYLCASQLHPGGMNTEAFFGQGTRLTVV.

In the case of this clone: This sample includes further DNA sequences coding for the same CDR3. The chain employs TRBV7-9 and TRBJ1-2; a weak D match, TRBD1 (5 bases). The CDR3 consists of 13 residues. Looked up from germline, CDR1 is SEHNR and CDR2 is FQNEAQ (reference sequence). V lost 1 base, J lost 6 bases, and 9 bases lay in between. The CDR3 DNA follows: TGTGCCAGCAGCTTAGGCCAGGGTGATGGCTACACCTTC. Residues: CASSLGQGDGYTF. The full variable domain, its missing parts supplied by reference TRBV7-9 and TRBJ1-2, is DTGVSQNPRHKITKRGQNVTFRCDPISEHNRLYWYRQTLGQGPEFLTYFQNEAQLEKSRLLSDRFSAERPKGSFSTLEIQRTEQGDSAMYLCASSLGQGDGYTFGSGTRLTVV.

The V and J genes are TRBV24-1 and TRBJ1-5; TRBD1 might be the D (5 bases). The length of the CDR3 is 14 residues. The germline CDR1 and CDR2 sequences are KGHDR and SFDVKD. Deletions cut 6 bases from V and 0 bases from J, with 8 bases between. DNA of the CDR3: TGTGCCACCAGTCGTAGGGGTAGCAATCAGCCCCAGCATTTT. Protein sequence: CATSRRGSNQPQHF.

V is TRBV11-2 and J is TRBJ1-6, with 8 bases that match TRBD1. V shed 4 bases and J 9 bases; nucleotides not matched to a gene: 11. Per the germline V gene, CDR1 is SGHAT and CDR2 is FQNNGV. The CDR3 totals 16 residues. The CDR3 here is CASSSTQGGSSSPLHF. Written as DNA, the CDR3 is TGTGCCAGCAGCTCGACACAGGGGGGTAGTAGTTCACCCCTCCACTTT.

The J gene is TRBJ1-1, the V gene TRBV7-9; D unresolved. The V and J ends lost 5 bases and 1 base respectively, with 5 bases between them. The CDR3 is 12 amino acids. CDR1 SEHNR and CDR2 FQNEAQ come from the germline V gene (reference sequence). The CDR3 loop reads CASSEGNTEAFF. DNA for the CDR3: TGTGCCAGCAGCGAGGGGAACACTGAAGCTTTCTTT.

The rearrangement uses TRBV27 and TRBJ1-4; no firm D call. Trimming shortened V by 7 bases and J by 5 bases, and 14 bases separated the two germline ends. Germline CDR1 and CDR2: MNHEY and SMNVEV (reference sequence). The CDR3 contains 14 residues. CDR3 in amino acids: CASTPSGRNEKLFF. The CDR3 DNA reads as TGTGCCAGCACCCCCTCGGGGAGGAATGAAAAACTGTTTTTT.

The chain combines TRBV6-5 with TRBJ2-7; 10 nucleotides match TRBD1. J gave up 4 bases and V 5 bases, and 8 bases lay outside the gene matches. The CDR3 consists of 15 residues. Germline CDR1 MNHEY, CDR2 SVGAGI. CDR3 in DNA: TGTGCCAGCAGTCCCCGGGACAGGGGCGGGTACGAGCAGTACTTC. Its protein product is CASSPRDRGGYEQYF.

This chain uses TRBV27 with TRBJ1-4, with a possible D match to TRBD1 (5 bases). With 6 bases removed from V and 5 bases from J, the gap between germline ends came to 13 bases. Germline CDR1 MNHEY, CDR2 SMNVEV (reference sequence). The CDR3 contains 14 residues. The CDR3 DNA is TGTGCCAGCAGGGAGGGACGGGTGAATGAAAAACTGTTTTTT. Protein product: CASREGRVNEKLFF.

This clone was found once. V gene TRBV3-1 (or the pseudogene TRBV3-2) combines with J gene TRBJ1-5, with D uncertain. V shed 1 base and J shed 3 bases, with 19 bases lying between them. Germline V gene sequence: CDR1 LGHDT, CDR2 YNNKEL (reference sequence). There are 18 residues in the CDR3. The CDR3 sequence is CASSQGILRFGDNQPQHF. The CDR3 coding sequence is TGTGCCAGCAGCCAAGGGATCTTGAGGTTCGGAGACAATCAGCCCCAGCATTTT.

Of note for this clone: This specimen includes other DNA sequences encoding the same CDR3. The chain has TRBV7-9 and TRBJ1-3; D ambiguous. The CDR3 length is 11 residues. The V and J ends lost 5 bases and 4 bases respectively, with 3 bases between them. In germline, CDR1 is SEHNR, CDR2 FQNEAQ (reference sequence). The CDR3 DNA follows: TGTGCCAGCAGCCTGGGAAACACCATATATTTT. This codes for CASSLGNTIYF.

The rearrangement links TRBV12-3 or TRBV12-4 to TRBJ1-5; no clear D. There are 13 residues in the CDR3. V was shortened by 4 bases and J by 7 bases, with 11 bases between the two germline ends. The CDR3 region has the DNA TGTGCCAGCAGTTCTACTTCTTGGCAGCCCCAGCATTTT. This translates into CASSSTSWQPQHF.

V is TRBV2 and J is TRBJ2-2; 8 bases are a match to TRBD2. This CDR3 has 14 amino acids. Trimming took 6 bases from V and 4 from J; bases not matched to a gene: 4. CDR1 SNHLY and CDR2 FYNNEI come from the germline V gene. The CDR3 DNA reads as TGTGCCAGCAGGGGACTAGGTAGCACCGGGGAGCTGTTTTTT. Protein product: CASRGLGSTGELFF.

The chain uses TRBV7-2 and TRBJ2-5; TRBD2 might be the D (7 bases). The ends were cut back, 2 bases at V and 5 bases at J, with 12 bases in the middle. CDR1 SGHTA and CDR2 FQGNSA come from the germline V gene. This CDR3 spans 14 amino acids. CDR3 in amino acids: CASSLNGGAETQYF. The CDR3 bases are TGTGCCAGCAGCTTAAATGGGGGGGCGGAGACCCAGTACTTC.

The V gene is TRBV14, the J gene TRBJ1-1; no definite D call. Germline V CDR1 and CDR2: SGHDN, FVKESK. The ends were cut back, 3 bases at V and 4 bases at J, with 12 bases in the middle. The CDR3 runs to 14 residues. The CDR3 DNA reads TGTGCCAGCAGCCAGGTACCCCTAGTCACTGAAGCTTTCTTT. It codes for CASSQVPLVTEAFF.

The chain recombines TRBV6-5 with TRBJ1-3; 8 bases are shared with TRBD1. V was pared by 6 bases and J by 4 bases, with 5 bases of the junction left unmatched. This CDR3 spans 14 amino acids. Germline-derived CDR1 and CDR2 are MNHEY and SVGAGI. The CDR3 spells CASSRTGPGNTIYF. The CDR3 DNA reads TGTGCCAGCAGCCGGACAGGGCCCGGAAACACCATATATTTT.